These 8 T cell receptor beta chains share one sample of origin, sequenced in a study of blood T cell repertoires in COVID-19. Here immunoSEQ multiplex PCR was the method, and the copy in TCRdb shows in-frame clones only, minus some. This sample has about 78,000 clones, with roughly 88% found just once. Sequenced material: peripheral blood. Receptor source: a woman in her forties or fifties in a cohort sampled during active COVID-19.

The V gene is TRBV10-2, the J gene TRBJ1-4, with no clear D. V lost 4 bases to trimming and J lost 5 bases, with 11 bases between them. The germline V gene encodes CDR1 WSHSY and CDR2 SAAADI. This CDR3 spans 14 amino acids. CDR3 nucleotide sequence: TGCGCCAGCAGTGCCGGGATCGGGAATGAAAAACTGTTTTTT. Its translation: CASSAGIGNEKLFF.

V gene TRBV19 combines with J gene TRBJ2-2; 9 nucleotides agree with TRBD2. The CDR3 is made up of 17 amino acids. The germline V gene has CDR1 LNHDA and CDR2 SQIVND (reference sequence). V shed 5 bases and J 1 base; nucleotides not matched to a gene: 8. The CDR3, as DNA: TGTGCCAGTAGTTTACTGGCGGGAGGGTGGAACACCGGGGAGCTGTTTTTT. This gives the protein CASSLLAGGWNTGELFF. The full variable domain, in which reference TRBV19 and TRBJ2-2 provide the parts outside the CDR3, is DGGITQSPKYLFRKEGQNVTLSCEQNLNHDAMYWYRQDPGQGLRLIYYSQIVNDFQKGDIAEGYSVSREKKESFPLTVTSAQKNPTAFYLCASSLLAGGWNTGELFFGEGSRLTVL.

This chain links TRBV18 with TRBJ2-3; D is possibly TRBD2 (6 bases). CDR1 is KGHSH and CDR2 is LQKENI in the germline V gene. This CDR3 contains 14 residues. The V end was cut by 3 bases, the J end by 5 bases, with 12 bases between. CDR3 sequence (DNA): TGTGCCAGCTCACCGGGGACTTCGGGAGATACGCAGTATTTT. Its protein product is CASSPGTSGDTQYF. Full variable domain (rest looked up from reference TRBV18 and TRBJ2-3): NAGVMQNPRHLVRRRGQEARLRCSPMKGHSHVYWYRQLPEEGLKFMVYLQKENIIDESGMPKERFSAEFPKEGPSILRIQQVVRGDSAAYFCASSPGTSGDTQYFGPGTRLTVL.

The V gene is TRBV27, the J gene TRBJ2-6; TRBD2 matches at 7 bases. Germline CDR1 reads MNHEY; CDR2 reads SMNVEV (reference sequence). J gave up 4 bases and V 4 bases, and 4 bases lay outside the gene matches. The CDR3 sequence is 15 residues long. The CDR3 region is CASSSAGVGANVLTF. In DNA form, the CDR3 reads TGTGCCAGCAGTTCGGCGGGAGTGGGGGCCAACGTCCTGACTTTC.

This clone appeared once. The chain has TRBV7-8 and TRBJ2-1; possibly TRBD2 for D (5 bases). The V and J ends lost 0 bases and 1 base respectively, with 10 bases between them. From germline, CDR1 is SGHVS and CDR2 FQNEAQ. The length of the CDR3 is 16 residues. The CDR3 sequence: CASSLAGVVSYNEQFF. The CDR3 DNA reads TGTGCCAGCAGCTTAGCGGGAGTGGTTTCCTACAATGAGCAGTTCTTC.

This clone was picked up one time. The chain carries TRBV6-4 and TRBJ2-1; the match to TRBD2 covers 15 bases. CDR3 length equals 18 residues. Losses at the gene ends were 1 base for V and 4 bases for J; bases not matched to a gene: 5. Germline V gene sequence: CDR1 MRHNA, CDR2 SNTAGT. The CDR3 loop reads CASSDFGLAGGRYNEQFF. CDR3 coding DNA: TGTGCCAGCAGTGACTTCGGACTAGCGGGAGGGCGGTACAATGAGCAGTTCTTC.

The CDR3, as DNA: TGTGCCAGCAGCTTAGTATCCGAGGAAGGGCCCCAGCATTTT. Its translation is CASSLVSEEGPQHF. The chain links TRBV7-2 to TRBJ1-5; D is uncertain. Per the germline V gene, CDR1 is SGHTA and CDR2 is FQGNSA. V gave up 1 base and J gave up 9 bases, with 13 bases separating them. The CDR3 sequence is 14 residues long.

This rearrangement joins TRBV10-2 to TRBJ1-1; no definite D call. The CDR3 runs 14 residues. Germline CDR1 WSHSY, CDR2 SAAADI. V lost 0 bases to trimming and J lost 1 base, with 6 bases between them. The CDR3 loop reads CASSESGRNTEAFF. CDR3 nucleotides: TGCGCCAGCAGTGAGTCGGGCAGGAACACTGAAGCTTTCTTT.